Below are 30 T cell receptor beta chains sequenced from a single sample in a study of CD8 T cells in Susac syndrome. cDNA came from about 0.46 to 1 ug RNA primed by random hexamers. TCRdb processed the immunoSEQ multiplex PCR reads anew with MiXCR; each CDR3 protein has one entry. The repertoire holds 150,000 to 200,000 distinct CDR3 sequences, with 93% as singletons. Source material: CD4+ T cells from PBMCs. The source is a human donor with multiple sclerosis.

The chain has TRBV11-2 and TRBJ2-2, with 7 bases matching TRBD1. This CDR3 region has 18 residues. V was pared by 1 base and J by 0 bases, with 8 bases of the junction left unmatched. Germline V gene lookup returns CDR1 SGHAT and CDR2 FQNNGV. CDR3 protein: CASSLVSTGAANTGELFF. The CDR3 DNA reads TGTGCCAGCAGCTTAGTTTCAACAGGGGCCGCGAACACCGGGGAGCTGTTTTTT.

This chain links TRBV12-3 or TRBV12-4 with TRBJ2-7; 7 nucleotides match TRBD1. The CDR3 is 14 residues long. V lost 6 bases and J lost 0; bases outside the gene matches: 5. The CDR3 DNA follows: TGTGCCAGCAGCGGACGACAGGGCTCCTACGAGCAGTACTTC. Amino acids: CASSGRQGSYEQYF.

The chain has TRBV27 and TRBJ2-3, with D perhaps matching TRBD1 (5 bases). The CDR3 runs to 15 residues. The germline V gene encodes CDR1 MNHEY and CDR2 SMNVEV (reference sequence). V dropped 2 bases and J dropped 5 bases, with 14 bases sitting between them. CDR3 nucleotide sequence: TGTGCCAGCAGTTTAGCTGGTCAGGGATTAGATACGCAGTATTTT. Translating gives CASSLAGQGLDTQYF.

About this clonotype itself: A junction end diverges from the germline sequence, so it may reflect a read error. V usage is TRBV7-9 and J usage is TRBJ2-5; D not certain. Germline V lookup: CDR1 SEHNR, CDR2 FQNEAQ (reference sequence). CDR3 length: 12 amino acids. The CDR3 region has the DNA TGCCTCAGATGGAGTGGAAAAGAGACCCAGTACTTC. Its translation: CLRWSGKETQYF.

V usage is TRBV12-3 or TRBV12-4 and J usage is TRBJ2-7; D uncertain. Trimming stripped 6 bases from V and 2 bases from J, with 14 bases between. The CDR3 totals 14 residues. CDR3 nucleotides: TGTGCCAGCAGCTCCCAAGTCTCAGCCTACGAGCAGTACTTC. Translation: CASSSQVSAYEQYF.

The V gene is TRBV7-9, the J gene TRBJ2-5; maybe TRBD1 (5 bases). The CDR3 is made up of 13 amino acids. Trimming cost V 8 bases and J 4 bases, with 14 bases left between them. Germline V gene sequence: CDR1 SEHNR, CDR2 FQNEAQ (reference sequence). CDR3: CASGKGQGETQYF. For the CDR3, the DNA is TGTGCCAGCGGCAAAGGTCAGGGAGAGACCCAGTACTTC.

V is TRBV6-6 and J is TRBJ1-5, with 7 nucleotides matching TRBD1. J gave up 0 bases and V 6 bases, and 5 bases lay outside the gene matches. CDR3 length equals 15 residues. The V gene's germline CDR1 is MNHNY and CDR2 SVGAGI (reference sequence). The CDR3 is CASSNRDSSNQPQHF. The CDR3 DNA reads as TGTGCCAGCAGCAACCGGGACAGTAGCAATCAGCCCCAGCATTTT.

The rearrangement links TRBV7-2 to TRBJ2-1; a possible D gene is TRBD2 (7 bases). Trimming removed 5 bases from V and 7 bases from J, with 18 bases in between. Looked up from germline, CDR1 is SGHTA and CDR2 is FQGNSA. The CDR3 spans 15 residues. The CDR3 DNA follows: TGTGCCAGCAGCCCCCAAGGGGGGGCGTGGAATGAGCAGTTCTTC. It specifies CASSPQGGAWNEQFF.

The CDR3 spells CASSLADRLGEQYF. Written as DNA, the CDR3 is TGTGCCAGCAGTTTAGCGGACAGGTTGGGCGAGCAGTACTTC. The chain recombines TRBV28 with TRBJ2-7, with 7 positions matching TRBD1. The junction had 7 bases not matched to a gene; V was cut back by 2 bases and J by 6 bases. The CDR3 sequence is 14 residues long. The V gene's germline CDR1 is MDHEN and CDR2 SYDVKM.

CDR3 amino acids: CASSPTPGLGSTSYNEQFF. In nucleotides, the CDR3 is TGTGCCAGCAGCCCCACTCCGGGACTAGGTTCCACCTCCTACAATGAGCAGTTCTTC. The gene calls are TRBV3-1 and TRBJ2-1; 8 bases match TRBD2. The CDR3 is 19 amino acids. Germline lookup yields CDR1 LGHDT and CDR2 YNNKEL (reference sequence). Trimming took 4 bases from V and 0 from J; bases not matched to a gene: 14.

This chain uses TRBV3-1 with TRBJ2-7, with D possibly matching TRBD1 (6 bases). CDR1 and CDR2 (germline): LGHDT, YNNKEL (reference sequence). The V and J ends lost 1 base and 6 bases respectively, with 19 bases between them. The CDR3 is made up of 16 amino acids. The CDR3 nucleotides read TGTGCCAGCAGCCAAGTGTCTCTGTGGCAGGGGCGCGAGCAGTACTTC. Encoded protein: CASSQVSLWQGREQYF.

This clonotype was detected a few times. The chain is built from TRBV6-2 or TRBV6-3 and TRBJ2-7; D not certain. Germline CDR1 and CDR2: MNHEY and SVGEGT. This CDR3 has 12 residues. With 2 bases removed from V and 0 bases from J, the gap between germline ends came to 2 bases. The chain's CDR3 is CASSYNSYEQYF. CDR3 in DNA: TGTGCCAGCAGTTACAACTCCTACGAGCAGTACTTC.

This rearrangement joins TRBV20-1 to TRBJ1-1; perhaps TRBD1 as D (5 bases). Trimming removed 3 bases from V and 1 base from J, with 9 bases in between. Per germline, CDR1 DFQATT and CDR2 SNEGSKA (reference sequence). The CDR3 length is 13 residues. The CDR3 sequence is CSASSGPNTEAFF. The CDR3 bases are TGCAGTGCTAGCTCGGGGCCGAACACTGAAGCTTTCTTT.

This clonotype was seen once. This sequence joins TRBV10-3 and TRBJ1-1; TRBD1 matches 7 bases. The CDR3 spans 13 residues. Germline CDR1 ENHRY, CDR2 SYGVKD. Trimming cost V 6 bases and J 0 bases; bases outside gene matches: 1. Here the CDR3 reads CAIRGQMNTEAFF. For the CDR3, the DNA is TGTGCCATCAGGGGACAGATGAACACTGAAGCTTTCTTT.

The rearrangement joins TRBV5-1 to TRBJ2-5, with 8 bases lining up with TRBD2. V lost 1 base, J lost 5 bases, and 7 bases stayed unmatched. CDR1 and CDR2 (germline): SGHRS, YFSETQ. The CDR3 totals 15 residues. The CDR3 reads CASSLQQAGGETQYF. The DNA for the CDR3 is TGCGCCAGCAGCTTGCAACAGGCGGGGGGCGAGACCCAGTACTTC.

The chain employs TRBV3-1 and TRBJ2-2, with D hard to call. The CDR3 totals 14 residues. Per germline, CDR1 LGHDT and CDR2 YNNKEL (reference sequence). V lost 4 bases to trimming and J lost 1 base, with 7 bases between them. CDR3 protein: CASSRRLNTGELFF. CDR3 DNA: TGTGCCAGCAGCCGAAGGCTGAACACCGGGGAGCTGTTTTTT. Together with reference TRBV3-1 and TRBJ2-2, the CDR3 gives the full variable domain: DTAVSQTPKYLVTQMGNDKSIKCEQNLGHDTMYWYKQDSKKFLKIMFSYNNKELIINETVPNRFSPKSPDKAHLNLHINSLELGDSAVYFCASSRRLNTGELFFGEGSRLTVL.

The V gene is TRBV9, the J gene TRBJ2-2; D unclear. The CDR3 sequence is 15 residues long. CDR1 SGDLS and CDR2 YYNGEE come from the germline V gene. Trimming cost V 4 bases and J 2 bases, with 12 bases left between them. Written as DNA, the CDR3 is TGTGCCAGCAGCCCCCCCACTATTAACACCGGGGAGCTGTTTTTT. Translated, it gives CASSPPTINTGELFF.

V is TRBV12-3 or TRBV12-4 and J is TRBJ2-5, with 9 bases fitting TRBD1. Trimming removed 6 bases from V and 7 bases from J; junction bases left unmatched: 6. There are 13 residues in the CDR3. The CDR3 nucleotides are TGTGCCAGCAGCACGGGACAGGGTGTGACCCAGTACTTC. It specifies CASSTGQGVTQYF.

This clonotype was found once. J is TRBJ2-6 and V is TRBV3-1; D is uncertain. CDR1 LGHDT and CDR2 YNNKEL come from the germline V gene (reference sequence). The CDR3 is 14 residues long. Trimming took off 4 bases at V and 5 bases at J, with 9 bases between the two ends. CDR3 region: CASSLSGRANVLTF. Written as DNA, the CDR3 is TGTGCCAGCAGCCTTTCTGGTAGGGCCAACGTCCTGACTTTC.

The rearrangement links TRBV27 to TRBJ1-1, with 8 bases fitting TRBD1. This CDR3 region has 14 residues. CDR1 and CDR2 from the germline V gene are MNHEY and SMNVEV (reference sequence). Trimming took 4 bases from V and 7 from J; bases not matched to a gene: 8. DNA for the CDR3: TGTGCCAGCAGTTCCTACAGGGGGACGGATGAAGCTTTCTTT. This translates into CASSSYRGTDEAFF.

The rearrangement joins TRBV6-5 to TRBJ2-5; TRBD2 aligns across 7 bases. V shed 0 bases, J shed 5 bases, and the junction held 3 bases outside the gene matches. The CDR3 runs 14 residues. Germline V CDR1 and CDR2: MNHEY, SVGAGI. CDR3 residues: CASSYSTSLETQYF. CDR3 bases: TGTGCCAGCAGTTACTCGACTAGCTTGGAGACCCAGTACTTC.

J is TRBJ1-2 and V is TRBV12-3 or TRBV12-4; no definite D call. This CDR3 is 10 amino acids long. The ends were cut back, 8 bases at V and 8 bases at J, with 9 bases in the middle. CDR3 DNA sequence: TGTGCCAGCGGTCGAGGGGGCTACACCTTC. It codes for CASGRGGYTF.

The chain employs TRBV7-2 and TRBJ1-5; no clear D gene. Trimming pared 5 bases from V and 0 bases from J, leaving 11 bases between. From germline, CDR1 is SGHTA and CDR2 FQGNSA. The CDR3 has 15 amino acids. As DNA, the CDR3 is TGTGCCAGCAGCCCCAGCTCCCATAGCAATCAGCCCCAGCATTTT. It yields the protein CASSPSSHSNQPQHF.

The gene calls are TRBV4-1 and TRBJ2-1; 10 nucleotides agree with TRBD2. Looked up from germline, CDR1 is MGHRA and CDR2 is YSYEKL. The CDR3 length is 16 residues. The junction had 3 bases not matched to a gene; V was cut back by 0 bases and J by 4 bases. As DNA, the CDR3 is TGCGCCAGCAGCCAAGATACGGGACTAGCGTACAATGAGCAGTTCTTC. Its translation is CASSQDTGLAYNEQFF.

The chain joins TRBV9 to TRBJ2-2; D is unclear. The CDR3 extends over 15 amino acids. Germline values: CDR1 SGDLS, CDR2 YYNGEE. V lost 0 bases to trimming and J lost 7 bases, with 13 bases between them. The CDR3 bases are TGTGCCAGCAGCGTAGTTGGGCCCCTGGGCGGGGAGCTGTTTTTT. Encoded protein: CASSVVGPLGGELFF. The full variable domain, completed using reference TRBV9 and TRBJ2-2, is DSGVTQTPKHLITATGQRVTLRCSPRSGDLSVYWYQQSLDQGLQFLIQYYNGEERAKGNILERFSAQQFPDLHSELNLSSLELGDSALYFCASSVVGPLGGELFFGEGSRLTVL.

This clonotype has a single count. V is TRBV2 and J is TRBJ1-2, with 7 bases that match TRBD1. Germline values: CDR1 SNHLY, CDR2 FYNNEI. V shed 0 bases, J shed 5 bases, and the junction held 3 bases outside the gene matches. CDR3 length: 14 amino acids. CDR3 residues: CASSEARTGYGYTF. The CDR3, as DNA: TGTGCCAGCAGTGAAGCGAGGACAGGTTATGGCTACACCTTC.

The V gene is TRBV6-2 or TRBV6-3, the J gene TRBJ2-3, with D possibly matching TRBD2 (6 bases). Trimming removed 2 bases from V and 0 bases from J, with 30 bases in between. The CDR3 is 22 residues long. The germline V gene encodes CDR1 MNHEY and CDR2 SVGEGT. CDR3 sequence reads: CASSYPGVISGRVFSSTDTQYF. CDR3 coding DNA: TGTGCCAGCAGTTACCCGGGAGTTATTTCAGGCCGTGTGTTTTCTAGCACAGATACGCAGTATTTT.

CDR3 loop: CASSPDVRNTEAFF. The CDR3 DNA reads as TGCGCCAGCAGCCCCGACGTAAGAAACACTGAAGCTTTCTTT. The chain carries TRBV5-1 and TRBJ1-1, with D uncertain. V shed 4 bases and J shed 2 bases, with 12 bases lying between them. Germline V lookup: CDR1 SGHRS, CDR2 YFSETQ. This CDR3 spans 14 amino acids.

The rearrangement links TRBV28 to TRBJ2-3; perhaps TRBD1 as D (6 bases). Germline V lookup: CDR1 MDHEN, CDR2 SYDVKM. The CDR3 is 14 amino acids. The V end was cut by 3 bases, the J end by 4 bases, with 11 bases between. As DNA, the CDR3 is TGTGCCAGCAGTTTGGACAGAATATCAGATACGCAGTATTTT. Translating it yields CASSLDRISDTQYF.

The genes are TRBV6-5 and TRBJ2-4, with D possibly TRBD2 on 6 matching bases. The CDR3 runs 14 residues. V was shortened by 2 bases and J by 7 bases, with 12 bases between the two germline ends. The V gene's germline CDR1 is MNHEY and CDR2 SVGAGI. The DNA of the CDR3 is TGTGCCAGCAGTTACGAGTCAGGGAGGAACATTCAGTACTTC. Amino acids: CASSYESGRNIQYF.